This TCR beta chain was captured by sequencing in a study of T cells after yellow fever vaccination. In this sample, this clonotype turned up a few times. No antigen is known for it. Study findings and constraints: Most clones from primary vaccination were detected again post-booster (roughly 96% CD4, about 85% CD8). Abundant clonotypes from the bulk population could contaminate FACS-sorted repertoires.

CDR1 is DFQATT, CDR2 SNEGSKA, per germline (reference sequence). The CDR3 is 14 amino acids. The V gene lost 2 bases and the J gene lost 4 bases, with 14 bases spanning the gap. 5'RACE template switching produced TCR cDNA carrying a universal primer site and UMIs. TCRdb fed the 5' RACE reads into MiXCR, producing one record per CDR3 protein. The data contain a few hundred thousand distinct CDR3 sequences, around an eighth of them seen just once; the ten biggest clones take up approximately 3.4%. The sample in question was CD4+ T cells sorted from PBMCs, obtained 15 days after the yellow fever booster vaccination. This chain joins TRBV20-1 and TRBJ2-5; D is possibly TRBD2 (6 bases). The TCR originated in a young man who received the YFV17D yellow fever vaccine. The CDR3 region has the DNA TGCAGTGCTAGACTTTCGGGGGTCAGAGAGACCCAGTACTTC. Translating gives CSARLSGVRETQYF.